A single sample is the source of the 2 T cell receptor beta chains below, sequenced in a study of blood T cell repertoires in COVID-19. TCRdb's copy holds only in-frame clones and misses some; the assay was immunoSEQ multiplex PCR. Among tens of thousands of clones listed, 65% to 90% were seen once. The material sequenced was peripheral blood. The receptor set was obtained from a man older than 75 with acute or convalescent COVID-19.

The rearrangement links TRBV14 to TRBJ2-3; a possible D gene is TRBD1 (6 bases). The V and J ends lost 1 base and 3 bases respectively, with 11 bases between them. The CDR3 spans 15 residues. The germline CDR1 and CDR2 sequences are SGHDN and FVKESK. CDR3 DNA sequence: TGTGCCAGCAGCCAAGTAGGGGGAATGACAGATACGCAGTATTTT. Translating gives CASSQVGGMTDTQYF.

The gene calls are TRBV5-1 and TRBJ2-2; the match to TRBD2 covers 10 bases. The germline gives CDR1 SGHRS, CDR2 YFSETQ. There are 15 residues in the CDR3. With V trimmed by 0 bases and J by 5 bases, 1 base remained unmatched. CDR3 sequence (DNA): TGCGCCAGCAGCTTGGAAGCGGGAGGGACCGGGGAGCTGTTTTTT. Translated: CASSLEAGGTGELFF.